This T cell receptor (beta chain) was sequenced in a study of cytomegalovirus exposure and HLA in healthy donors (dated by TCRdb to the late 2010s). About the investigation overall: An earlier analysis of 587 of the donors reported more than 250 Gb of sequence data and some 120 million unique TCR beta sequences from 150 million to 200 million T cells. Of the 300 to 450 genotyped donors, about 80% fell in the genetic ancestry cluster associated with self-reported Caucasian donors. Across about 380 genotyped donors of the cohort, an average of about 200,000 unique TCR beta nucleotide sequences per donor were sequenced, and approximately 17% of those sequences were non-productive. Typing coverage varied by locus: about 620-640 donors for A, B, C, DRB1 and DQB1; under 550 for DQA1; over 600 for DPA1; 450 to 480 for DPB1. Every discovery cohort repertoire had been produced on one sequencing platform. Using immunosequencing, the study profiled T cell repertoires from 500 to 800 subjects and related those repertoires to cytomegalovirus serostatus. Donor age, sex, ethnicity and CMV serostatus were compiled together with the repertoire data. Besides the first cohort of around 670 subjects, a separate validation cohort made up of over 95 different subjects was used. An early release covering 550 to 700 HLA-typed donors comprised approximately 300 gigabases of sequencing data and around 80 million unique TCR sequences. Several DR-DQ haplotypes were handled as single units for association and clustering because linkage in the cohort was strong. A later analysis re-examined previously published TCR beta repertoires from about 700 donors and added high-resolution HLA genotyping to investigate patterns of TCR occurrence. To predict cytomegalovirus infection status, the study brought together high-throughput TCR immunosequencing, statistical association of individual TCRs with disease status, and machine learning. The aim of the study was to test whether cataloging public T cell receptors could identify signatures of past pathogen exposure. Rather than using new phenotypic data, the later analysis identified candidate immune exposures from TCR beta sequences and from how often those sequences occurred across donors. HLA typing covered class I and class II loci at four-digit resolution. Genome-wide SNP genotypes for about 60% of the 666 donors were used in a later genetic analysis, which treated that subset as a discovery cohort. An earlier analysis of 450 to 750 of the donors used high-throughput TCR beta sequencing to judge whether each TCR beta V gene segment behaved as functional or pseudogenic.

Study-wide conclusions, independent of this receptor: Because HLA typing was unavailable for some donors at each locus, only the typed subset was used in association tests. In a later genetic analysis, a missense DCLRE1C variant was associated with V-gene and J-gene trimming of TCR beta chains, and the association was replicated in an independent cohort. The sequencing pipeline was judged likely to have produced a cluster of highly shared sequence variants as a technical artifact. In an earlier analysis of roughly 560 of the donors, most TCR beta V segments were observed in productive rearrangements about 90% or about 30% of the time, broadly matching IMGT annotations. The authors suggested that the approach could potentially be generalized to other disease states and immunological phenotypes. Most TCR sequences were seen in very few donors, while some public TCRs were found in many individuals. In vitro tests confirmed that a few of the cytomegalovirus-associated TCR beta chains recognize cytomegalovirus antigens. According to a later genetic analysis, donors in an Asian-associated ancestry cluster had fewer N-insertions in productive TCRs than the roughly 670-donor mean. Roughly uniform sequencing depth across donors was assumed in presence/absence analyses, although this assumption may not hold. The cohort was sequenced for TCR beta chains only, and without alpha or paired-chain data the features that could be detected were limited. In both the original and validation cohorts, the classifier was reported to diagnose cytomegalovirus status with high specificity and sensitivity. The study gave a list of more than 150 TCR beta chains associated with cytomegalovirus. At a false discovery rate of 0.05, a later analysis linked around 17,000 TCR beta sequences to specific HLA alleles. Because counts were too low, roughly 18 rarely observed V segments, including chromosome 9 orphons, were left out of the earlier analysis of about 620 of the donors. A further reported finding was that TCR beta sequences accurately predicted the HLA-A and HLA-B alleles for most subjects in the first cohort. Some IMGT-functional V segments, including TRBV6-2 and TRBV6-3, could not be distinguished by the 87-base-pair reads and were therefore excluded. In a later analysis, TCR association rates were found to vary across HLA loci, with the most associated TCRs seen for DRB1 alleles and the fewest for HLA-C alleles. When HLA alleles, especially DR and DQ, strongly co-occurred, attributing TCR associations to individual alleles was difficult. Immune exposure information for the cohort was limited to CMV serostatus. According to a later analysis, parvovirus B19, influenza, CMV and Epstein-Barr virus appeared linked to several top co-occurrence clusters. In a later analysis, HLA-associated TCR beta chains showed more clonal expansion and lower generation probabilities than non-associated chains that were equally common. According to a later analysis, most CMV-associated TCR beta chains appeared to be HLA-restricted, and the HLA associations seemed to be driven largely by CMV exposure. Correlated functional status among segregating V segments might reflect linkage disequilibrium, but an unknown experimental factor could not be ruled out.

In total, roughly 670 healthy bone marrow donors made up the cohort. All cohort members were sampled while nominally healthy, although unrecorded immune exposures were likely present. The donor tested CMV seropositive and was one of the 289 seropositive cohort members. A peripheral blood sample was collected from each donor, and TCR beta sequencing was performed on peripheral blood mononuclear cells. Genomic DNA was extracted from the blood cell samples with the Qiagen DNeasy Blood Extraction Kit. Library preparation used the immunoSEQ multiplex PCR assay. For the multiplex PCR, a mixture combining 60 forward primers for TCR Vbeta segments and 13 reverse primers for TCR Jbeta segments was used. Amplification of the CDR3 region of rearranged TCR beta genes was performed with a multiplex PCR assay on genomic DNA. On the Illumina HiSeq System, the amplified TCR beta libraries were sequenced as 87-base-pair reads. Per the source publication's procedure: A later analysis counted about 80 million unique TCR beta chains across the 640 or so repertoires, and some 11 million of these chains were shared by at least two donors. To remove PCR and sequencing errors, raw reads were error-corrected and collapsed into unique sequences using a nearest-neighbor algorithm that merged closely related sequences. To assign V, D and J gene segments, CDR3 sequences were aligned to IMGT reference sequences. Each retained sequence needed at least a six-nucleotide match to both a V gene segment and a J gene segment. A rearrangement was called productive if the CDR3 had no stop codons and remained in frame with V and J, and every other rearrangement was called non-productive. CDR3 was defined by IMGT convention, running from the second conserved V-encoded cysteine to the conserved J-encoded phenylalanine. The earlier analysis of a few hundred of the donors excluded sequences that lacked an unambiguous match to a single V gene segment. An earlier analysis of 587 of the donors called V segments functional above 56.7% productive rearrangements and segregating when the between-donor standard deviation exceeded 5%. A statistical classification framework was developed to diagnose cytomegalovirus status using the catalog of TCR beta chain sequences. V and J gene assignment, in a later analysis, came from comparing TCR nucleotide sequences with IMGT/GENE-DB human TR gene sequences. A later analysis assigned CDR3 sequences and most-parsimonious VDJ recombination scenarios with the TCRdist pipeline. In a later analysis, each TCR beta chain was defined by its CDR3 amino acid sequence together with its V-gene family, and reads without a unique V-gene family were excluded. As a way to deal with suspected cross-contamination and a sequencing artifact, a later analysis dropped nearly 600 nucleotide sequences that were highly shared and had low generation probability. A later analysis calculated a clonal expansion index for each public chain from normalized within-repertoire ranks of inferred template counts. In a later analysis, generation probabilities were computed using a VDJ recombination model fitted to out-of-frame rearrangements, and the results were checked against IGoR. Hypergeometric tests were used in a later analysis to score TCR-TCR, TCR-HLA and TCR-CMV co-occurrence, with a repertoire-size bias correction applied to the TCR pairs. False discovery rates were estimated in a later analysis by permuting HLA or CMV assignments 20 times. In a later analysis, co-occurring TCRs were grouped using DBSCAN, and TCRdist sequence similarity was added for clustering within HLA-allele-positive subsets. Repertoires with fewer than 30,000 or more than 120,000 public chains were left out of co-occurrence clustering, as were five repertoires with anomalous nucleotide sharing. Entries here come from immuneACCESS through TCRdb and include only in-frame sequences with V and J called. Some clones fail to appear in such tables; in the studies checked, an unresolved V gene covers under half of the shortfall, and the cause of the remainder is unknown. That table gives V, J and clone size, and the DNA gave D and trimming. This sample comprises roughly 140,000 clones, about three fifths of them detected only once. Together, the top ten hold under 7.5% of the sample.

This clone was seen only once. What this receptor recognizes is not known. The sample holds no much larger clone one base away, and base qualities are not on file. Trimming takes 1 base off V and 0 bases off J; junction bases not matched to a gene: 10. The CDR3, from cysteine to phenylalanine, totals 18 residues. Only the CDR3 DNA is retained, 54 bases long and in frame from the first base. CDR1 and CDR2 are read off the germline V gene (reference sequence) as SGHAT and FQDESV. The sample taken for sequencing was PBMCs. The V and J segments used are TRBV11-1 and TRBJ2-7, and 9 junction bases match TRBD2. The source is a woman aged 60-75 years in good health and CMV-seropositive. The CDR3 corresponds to CASSLEGARLADSYEQYF. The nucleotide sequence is TGTGCCAGCAGCTTAGAGGGAGCACGACTAGCGGACTCCTACGAGCAGTACTTC.